Below are 3 T cell receptor beta chains sequenced from a single sample in a study of cytomegalovirus exposure and HLA in healthy donors. The PCR made use of 60 Vbeta and 13 Jbeta primers. TCRdb keeps only in-frame clones here, not all; method: immunoSEQ multiplex PCR. This sample has roughly 200,000 clones, with about 77% found just once. Sequenced sample: PBMCs. All receptors come from a woman aged 25 to 45 in good health and CMV-seronegative.

This chain connects TRBV27 to TRBJ2-1; weak D call: TRBD2 (6 bases). The CDR3 runs 14 residues. Trimming took off 4 bases at V and 7 bases at J, with 14 bases between the two ends. CDR1 MNHEY and CDR2 SMNVEV come from the germline V gene (reference sequence). The CDR3 is CASSWRGNFNEQFF. The CDR3 region has the DNA TGTGCCAGCAGTTGGAGGGGAAATTTTAATGAGCAGTTCTTC.

This clone was seen only once. The rearrangement links TRBV5-1 to TRBJ2-5; D is unresolved. Looked up from germline, CDR1 is SGHRS and CDR2 is YFSETQ. The CDR3 runs 13 residues. Trimming cost V 7 bases and J 0 bases, with 10 bases left between them. The chain's CDR3 is CASDDGYQETQYF. CDR3 nucleotides: TGCGCCAGCGATGACGGGTACCAAGAGACCCAGTACTTC.

This sequence joins TRBV27 and TRBJ2-1, with 7 bases lining up with TRBD1. V lost 5 bases and J lost 3; bases outside the gene matches: 10. This CDR3 comprises 16 residues. Per germline, CDR1 MNHEY and CDR2 SMNVEV (reference sequence). CDR3 protein: CASSPYSRGIYNEQFF. The CDR3 region has the DNA TGTGCCAGCAGTCCATATTCCAGGGGGATCTACAATGAGCAGTTCTTC.